The source of this T cell receptor (beta chain) is a study of CD8 T cells in Susac syndrome. The CDR3 contains 15 residues. V lost 9 bases and J 0 bases, leaving 14 bases between the germline ends. CDR1 is KGHSH and CDR2 is LQKENI in the germline V gene. cDNA came from about 0.5 to 1 ug RNA primed by random hexamers. A single record per CDR3 protein comes from TCRdb applying MiXCR to the immunoSEQ multiplex PCR reads. The table shows approximately 83,000 distinct CDR3 sequences, with approximately 93% occurring only once. The specimen sequenced was CD8+ T cells from PBMCs. This chain uses TRBV18 with TRBJ2-2, with D maybe TRBD2 (5 bases). The receptor was isolated from a human donor with Susac syndrome. The CDR3 loop reads CASPSVRANTGELFF. CDR3 bases: TGTGCCAGTCCGTCGGTGCGGGCGAACACCGGGGAGCTGTTTTTT.